Listed here is a single T cell receptor (beta chain). It was 200 ng DNA, about 30,000 T cell genomes, that sorted-subset replicate PCRs used. TCRdb's table, derived via immunoSEQ multiplex PCR, lists solely in-frame clones and lacks some. The table has 600,000 or so clones, about 98% seen once; the top ten hold 0.25% to 0.35%. CD45RO-negative, CCR7-selected cells formed the naive CD8 fraction, which excluded terminally differentiated effector memory CD45RA+ cells. This entry belongs to a study of shared clonotypes between healthy human individuals. The V gene's germline CDR1 is MNHEY and CDR2 SVGAGI. Trimming at V came to 4 bases and at J to 4 bases, leaving 8 bases not matched to a gene. The CDR3 length is 16 residues.

This receptor was taken from a man aged 30-40 years in good health. The specimen sequenced was naive CD8+ T cells sorted from blood. The chain links TRBV6-5 to TRBJ2-1, with 9 bases lining up with TRBD2. The CDR3 sequence is CASSSKTSGRYNEQFF. The CDR3, as DNA: TGTGCCAGCAGTTCGAAGACTAGCGGAAGATACAATGAGCAGTTCTTC.